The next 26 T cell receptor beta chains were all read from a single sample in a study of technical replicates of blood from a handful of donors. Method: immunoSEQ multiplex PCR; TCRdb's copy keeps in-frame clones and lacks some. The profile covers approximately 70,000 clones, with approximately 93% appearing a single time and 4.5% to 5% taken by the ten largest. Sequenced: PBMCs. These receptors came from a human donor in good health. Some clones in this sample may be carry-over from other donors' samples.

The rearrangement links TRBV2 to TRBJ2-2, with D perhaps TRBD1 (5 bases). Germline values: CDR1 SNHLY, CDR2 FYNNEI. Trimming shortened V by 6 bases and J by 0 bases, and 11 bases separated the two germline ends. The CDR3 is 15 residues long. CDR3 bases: TGTGCCAGCAGATGGGGCAGAACGAACACCGGGGAGCTGTTTTTT. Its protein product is CASRWGRTNTGELFF.

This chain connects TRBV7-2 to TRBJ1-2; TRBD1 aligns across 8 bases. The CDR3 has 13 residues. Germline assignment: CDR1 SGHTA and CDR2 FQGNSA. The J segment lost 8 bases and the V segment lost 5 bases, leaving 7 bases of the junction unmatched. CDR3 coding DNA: TGTGCCAGCAGCCCAGACAGGGGAGGCGGCTACACCTTC. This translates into CASSPDRGGGYTF.

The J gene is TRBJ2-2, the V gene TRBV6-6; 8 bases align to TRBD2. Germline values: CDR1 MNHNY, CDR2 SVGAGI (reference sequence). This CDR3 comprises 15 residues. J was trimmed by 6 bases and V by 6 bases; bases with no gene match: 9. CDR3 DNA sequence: TGTGCCAGCAGCGCCCCCTCAGCGGGAGCCGGGGAGCTGTTTTTT. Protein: CASSAPSAGAGELFF.

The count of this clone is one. The DNA of the CDR3 is TGCGCCAGCAGCCCCCGGACTAGCGGGGGACAAGAGACCCAGTACTTC. This codes for CASSPRTSGGQETQYF. The chain links TRBV5-1 to TRBJ2-5; 13 nucleotides agree with TRBD2. The CDR3 covers 16 residues. Per germline, CDR1 SGHRS and CDR2 YFSETQ. V shed 4 bases and J 2 bases; nucleotides not matched to a gene: 5.

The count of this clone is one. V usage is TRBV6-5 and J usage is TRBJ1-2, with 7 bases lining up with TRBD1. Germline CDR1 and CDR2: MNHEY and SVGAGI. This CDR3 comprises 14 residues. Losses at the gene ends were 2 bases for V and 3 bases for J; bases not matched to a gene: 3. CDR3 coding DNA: TGTGCCAGCAGTTACGGGCAGGGGGACTATGGCTACACCTTC. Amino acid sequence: CASSYGQGDYGYTF.

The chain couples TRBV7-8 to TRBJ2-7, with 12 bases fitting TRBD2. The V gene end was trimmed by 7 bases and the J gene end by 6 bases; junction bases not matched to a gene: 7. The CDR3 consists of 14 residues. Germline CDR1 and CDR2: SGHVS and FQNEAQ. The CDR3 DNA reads TGTGCCAGCATCCGGACTAGCGGGACCCGCGAGCAGTACTTC. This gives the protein CASIRTSGTREQYF.

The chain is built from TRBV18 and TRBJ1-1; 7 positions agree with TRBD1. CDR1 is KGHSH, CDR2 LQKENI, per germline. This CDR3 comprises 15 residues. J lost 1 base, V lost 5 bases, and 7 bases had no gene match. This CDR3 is CASSSETGTNTEAFF. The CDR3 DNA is TGTGCCAGCTCATCCGAGACAGGGACGAACACTGAAGCTTTCTTT. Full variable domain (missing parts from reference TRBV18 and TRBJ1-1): NAGVMQNPRHLVRRRGQEARLRCSPMKGHSHVYWYRQLPEEGLKFMVYLQKENIIDESGMPKERFSAEFPKEGPSILRIQQVVRGDSAAYFCASSSETGTNTEAFFGQGTRLTVV.

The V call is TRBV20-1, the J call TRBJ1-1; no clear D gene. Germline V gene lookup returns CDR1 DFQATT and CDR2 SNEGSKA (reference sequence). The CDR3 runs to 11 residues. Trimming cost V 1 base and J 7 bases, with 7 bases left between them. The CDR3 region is CSARVAFEAFF. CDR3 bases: TGCAGTGCTAGAGTGGCTTTTGAAGCTTTCTTT.

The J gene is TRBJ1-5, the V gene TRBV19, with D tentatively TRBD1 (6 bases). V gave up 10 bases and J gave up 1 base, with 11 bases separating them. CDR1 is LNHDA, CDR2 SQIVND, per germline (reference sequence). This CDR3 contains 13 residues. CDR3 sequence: CATSDRSNQPQHF. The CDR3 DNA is TGTGCCACTTCGGACAGAAGCAATCAGCCCCAGCATTTT.

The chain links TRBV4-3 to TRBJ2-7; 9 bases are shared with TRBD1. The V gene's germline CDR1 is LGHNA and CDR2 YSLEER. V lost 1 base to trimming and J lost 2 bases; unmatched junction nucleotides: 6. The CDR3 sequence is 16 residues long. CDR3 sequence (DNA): TGCGCCAGCAGCCAAGCCGGGACAGGGTTCCCCTACGAGCAGTACTTC. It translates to CASSQAGTGFPYEQYF.

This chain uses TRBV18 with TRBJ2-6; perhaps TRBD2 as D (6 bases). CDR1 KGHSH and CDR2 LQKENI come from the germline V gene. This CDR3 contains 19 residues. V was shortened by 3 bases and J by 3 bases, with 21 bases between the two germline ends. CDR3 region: CASSPTPSEGLSGANVLTF. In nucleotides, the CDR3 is TGTGCCAGCTCACCGACACCATCGGAGGGCCTGAGTGGGGCCAACGTCCTGACTTTC. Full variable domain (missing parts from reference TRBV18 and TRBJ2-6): NAGVMQNPRHLVRRRGQEARLRCSPMKGHSHVYWYRQLPEEGLKFMVYLQKENIIDESGMPKERFSAEFPKEGPSILRIQQVVRGDSAAYFCASSPTPSEGLSGANVLTFGAGSRLTVL.

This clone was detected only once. CDR3 region: CAISDPTVQETQYF. DNA of the CDR3: TGTGCCATCAGTGATCCGACAGTCCAAGAGACCCAGTACTTC. The chain couples TRBV10-3 to TRBJ2-5, with D possibly TRBD1 on 5 matching bases. CDR3 length: 14 residues. Germline V gene data show CDR1 as ENHRY and CDR2 as SYGVKD. V lost 3 bases to trimming and J lost 1 base, with 9 bases between them.

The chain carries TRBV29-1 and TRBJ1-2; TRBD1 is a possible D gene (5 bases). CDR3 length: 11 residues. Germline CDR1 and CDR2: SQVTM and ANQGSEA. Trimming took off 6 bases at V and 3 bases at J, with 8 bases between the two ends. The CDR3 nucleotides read TGCAGCGTCGGGACTGACTATGGCTACACCTTC. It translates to CSVGTDYGYTF.

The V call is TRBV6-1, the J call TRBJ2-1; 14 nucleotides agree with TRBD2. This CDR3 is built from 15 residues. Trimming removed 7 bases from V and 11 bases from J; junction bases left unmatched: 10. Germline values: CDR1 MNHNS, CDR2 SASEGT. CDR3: CASTQTSGGGYKQFF. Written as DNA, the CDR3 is TGTGCCAGCACCCAGACTAGCGGGGGGGGTTATAAGCAGTTCTTC.

CDR3 region: CASSSQAGESTDTQYF. CDR3 DNA sequence: TGTGCCAGCAGTTCCCAAGCGGGAGAAAGCACAGATACGCAGTATTTT. The rearrangement uses TRBV28 and TRBJ2-3; TRBD2 aligns across 8 bases. This CDR3 has 16 residues. The ends lost 4 bases at V and 0 bases at J; junction bases unmatched: 6. Germline values: CDR1 MDHEN, CDR2 SYDVKM.

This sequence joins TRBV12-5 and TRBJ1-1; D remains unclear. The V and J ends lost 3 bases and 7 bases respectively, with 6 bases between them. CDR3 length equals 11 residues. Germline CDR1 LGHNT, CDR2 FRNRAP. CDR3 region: CASGFGLEAFF. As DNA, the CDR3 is TGTGCTAGTGGTTTTGGGCTTGAAGCTTTCTTT.

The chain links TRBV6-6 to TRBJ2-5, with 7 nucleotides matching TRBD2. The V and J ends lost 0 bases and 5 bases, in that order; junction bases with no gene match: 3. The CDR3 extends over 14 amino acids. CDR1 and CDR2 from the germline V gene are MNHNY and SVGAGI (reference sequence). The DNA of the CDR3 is TGTGCCAGCAGTTACTCGGGAGGGGTCGAGACCCAGTACTTC. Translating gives CASSYSGGVETQYF.

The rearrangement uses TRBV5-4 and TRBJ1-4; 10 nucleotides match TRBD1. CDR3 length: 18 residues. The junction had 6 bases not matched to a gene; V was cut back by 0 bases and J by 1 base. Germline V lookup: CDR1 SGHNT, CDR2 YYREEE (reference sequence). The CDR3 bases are TGTGCCAGCAGCTTGGCCTTGGGACAGGGGTTAACTAATGAAAAACTGTTTTTT. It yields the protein CASSLALGQGLTNEKLFF.

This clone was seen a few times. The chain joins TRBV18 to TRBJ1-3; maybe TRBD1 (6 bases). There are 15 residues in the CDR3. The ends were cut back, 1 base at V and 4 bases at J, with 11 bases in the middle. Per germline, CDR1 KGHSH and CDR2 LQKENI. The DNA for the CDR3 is TGTGCCAGCTCACCACAACAGGGAAACGGAAACACCATATATTTT. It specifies CASSPQQGNGNTIYF.

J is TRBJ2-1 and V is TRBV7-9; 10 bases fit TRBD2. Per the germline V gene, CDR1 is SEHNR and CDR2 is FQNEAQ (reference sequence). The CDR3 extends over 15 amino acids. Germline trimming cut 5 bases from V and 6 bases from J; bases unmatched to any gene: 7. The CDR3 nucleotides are TGTGCCAGCAGCCCTCCGGGACTAGCGAGCAATGAGCAGTTCTTC. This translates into CASSPPGLASNEQFF. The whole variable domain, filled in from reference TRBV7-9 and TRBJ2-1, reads DTGVSQNPRHKITKRGQNVTFRCDPISEHNRLYWYRQTLGQGPEFLTYFQNEAQLEKSRLLSDRFSAERPKGSFSTLEIQRTEQGDSAMYLCASSPPGLASNEQFFGPGTRLTVL.

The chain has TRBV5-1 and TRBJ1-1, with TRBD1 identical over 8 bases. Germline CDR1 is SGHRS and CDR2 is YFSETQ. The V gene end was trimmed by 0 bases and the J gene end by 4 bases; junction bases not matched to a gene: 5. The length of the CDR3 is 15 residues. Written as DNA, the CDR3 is TGCGCCAGCAGCTTGGGCGACAGGGGTCGCACTGAAGCTTTCTTT. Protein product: CASSLGDRGRTEAFF.

Written as DNA, the CDR3 is TGCGCCAGCAGCTTGACGGGCGGGAGTCATGATGAGCAGTACTTC. It encodes CASSLTGGSHDEQYF. The V call is TRBV5-1, the J call TRBJ2-7; 7 nucleotides align to TRBD2. The CDR3 is made up of 15 amino acids. Germline V gene lookup returns CDR1 SGHRS and CDR2 YFSETQ. Trimming took 1 base from V and 7 from J; bases not matched to a gene: 11.

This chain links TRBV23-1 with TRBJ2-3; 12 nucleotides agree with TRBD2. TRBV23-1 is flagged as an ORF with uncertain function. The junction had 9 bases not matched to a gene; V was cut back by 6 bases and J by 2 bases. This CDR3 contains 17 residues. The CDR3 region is CASRYLLAGGITDTQYF. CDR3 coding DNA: TGCGCCAGCAGATACCTCCTAGCGGGGGGGATCACAGATACGCAGTATTTT.

DNA of the CDR3: TGTGCCAGCAGTTTTATTGTGAACACTGAAGCTTTCTTT. Protein product: CASSFIVNTEAFF. The chain carries TRBV27 and TRBJ1-1; D is ambiguous. The CDR3 has 13 amino acids. Germline CDR1 and CDR2: MNHEY and SMNVEV (reference sequence). V lost 3 bases, J lost 0 bases, and 5 bases lay in between.

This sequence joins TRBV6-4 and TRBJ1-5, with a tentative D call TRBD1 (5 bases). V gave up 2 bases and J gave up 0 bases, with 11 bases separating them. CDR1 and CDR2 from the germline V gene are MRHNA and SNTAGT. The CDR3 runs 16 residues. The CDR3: CASSDHDRYSNQPQHF. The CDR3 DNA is TGTGCCAGCAGTGACCATGACAGATATAGCAATCAGCCCCAGCATTTT.

The CDR3 protein is CASSQDQGASSYEQYF. DNA for the CDR3: TGCGCCAGCAGCCAAGATCAGGGGGCAAGCTCCTACGAGCAGTACTTC. This sequence joins TRBV4-3 and TRBJ2-7; 8 bases line up with TRBD1. This CDR3 contains 16 residues. The V gene end was trimmed by 0 bases and the J gene end by 0 bases; junction bases not matched to a gene: 4. CDR1 LGHNA and CDR2 YSLEER come from the germline V gene.